This note documents a single TCR beta chain sequence. The ends were cut back, 3 bases at V and 0 bases at J, with 9 bases in the middle. This CDR3 has 14 residues. The germline gives CDR1 MGHRA, CDR2 YSYEKL. TCRdb's copy holds only in-frame clones and misses some; the assay was immunoSEQ multiplex PCR. This sample has about 16,000 clones; about 70% occur once, and the top ten carry 13% to 15%. The data are from a study of PD-1 and CTLA-4 blockade in melanoma. The sample consisted of CD8+ T cells from peripheral blood, taken from a patient given anti-PD-1 treatment. This chain links TRBV4-1 with TRBJ2-7, with no clear D. This receptor was taken from a human donor with melanoma. The CDR3 loop is CASSHLWSSYEQYF. CDR3 bases: TGCGCCAGCAGCCACCTCTGGAGCTCCTACGAGCAGTACTTC.